This TCR beta chain was found in a study of blood T cell repertoires in COVID-19. CDR1 and CDR2 (germline): MNHEY, SMNVEV (reference sequence). CDR3 size: 18 residues. J gave up 0 bases and V 2 bases, and 8 bases lay outside the gene matches. Methods used by the authors: Amplification from reference gene primers served as the basis for estimated nucleated cell counts. The protocol was immunoSEQ multiplex PCR, while the TCRdb copy is restricted to in-frame clones and leaves out a portion. Clone size and the V and J calls come from that table; the DNA yielded D and trimming. The sample has approximately 74,000 clones; nearly 80% are singletons.

V gene TRBV27 combines with J gene TRBJ2-3, with 10 bases lining up with TRBD2. The sequenced sample consisted of peripheral blood. The TCR originated in a human donor in a cohort sampled during active COVID-19. For the CDR3, the DNA is TGTGCCAGCAGTTTAACAGCGGGGGGGTTCACTAGCACAGATACGCAGTATTTT. It specifies CASSLTAGGFTSTDTQYF.